This T cell receptor (beta chain) was sequenced in a study of CD8+ T cells in alopecia areata. About the research overall: The tofacitinib course ran for 6 to 18 months and was followed by 6 months off drug.

It was from PBMCs that CD4+ and CD8+ T cells were sorted. The germline CDR1 and CDR2 sequences are SGHRS and YFSETQ. The length of the CDR3 is 17 residues. With V trimmed by 6 bases and J by 0 bases, 10 bases remained unmatched. As to this clone: Its antigen is not identified.

cDNA prepared by RNA extraction and subsequent reverse transcription served as the template for sequencing. TCRdb's copy holds only in-frame clones and misses some; the assay was immunoSEQ multiplex PCR. The table records 150,000 or so clones, 58% of them present only once. Study-level results: Sequences from scalp samples also cover resident alphabeta T cells of normal skin.

This receptor was obtained from a human donor with alopecia areata. Sequencing used CD4+ T cells sorted from blood, obtained at week 0. This sequence joins TRBV5-1 and TRBJ2-1; 9 nucleotides agree with TRBD2. The CDR3 coding sequence is TGCGCCAGCACAAATTCAGCGGGGGGCAGCTCCTACAATGAGCAGTTCTTC. Translated: CASTNSAGGSSYNEQFF.